Below, 24 T cell receptor beta chains from the same sample are listed, as sequenced in a study of T cell responses to AZD1222 COVID-19 vaccine. Produced via immunoSEQ multiplex PCR; TCRdb's table is partial and in-frame only. The table has 140,000 to 150,000 clones, 93% seen once. Material: peripheral blood, obtained after recovery from COVID-19. The receptors here all came from an adult who had recovered from COVID-19.

This CDR3 reads CAISESIRIEKLFF. The CDR3 coding sequence is TGTGCCATCAGTGAGTCCATCCGGATTGAAAAACTGTTTTTT. The genes are TRBV10-3 and TRBJ1-4; no clear D gene. V lost 0 bases to trimming and J lost 7 bases, with 9 bases between them. Germline V gives CDR1 ENHRY, CDR2 SYGVKD. CDR3 length: 14 amino acids.

The V gene is TRBV7-2, the J gene TRBJ1-5; D remains ambiguous. This CDR3 region has 14 residues. V lost 4 bases and J 3 bases, leaving 10 bases between the germline ends. CDR1 is SGHTA, CDR2 FQGNSA, per germline. The CDR3 DNA reads TGTGCCAGCAGCTCCCGGGTATCCAATCAGCCCCAGCATTTT. Protein product: CASSSRVSNQPQHF. The full variable domain, with the rest looked up from reference TRBV7-2 and TRBJ1-5, is GAGVSQSPSNKVTEKGKDVELRCDPISGHTALYWYRQSLGQGLEFLIYFQGNSAPDKSGLPSDRFSAERTGGSVSTLTIQRTQQEDSAVYLCASSSRVSNQPQHFGDGTRLSIL.

This chain uses TRBV5-6 with TRBJ2-7, with D maybe TRBD2 (6 bases). Germline V CDR1 and CDR2: SGHDT, YYEEEE. The CDR3 runs 14 residues. V was trimmed by 0 bases and J by 0 bases, leaving 7 bases between them. CDR3 sequence reads: CASSLVADSYEQYF. The CDR3 DNA sequence: TGTGCCAGCAGCTTGGTAGCGGACTCCTACGAGCAGTACTTC.

V gene TRBV9 combines with J gene TRBJ1-3; D is unresolved. The CDR3 consists of 16 residues. Between the trimmed V and J ends, which lost 4 bases and 4 bases, there was a span of 18 bases. Germline V CDR1 and CDR2: SGDLS, YYNGEE. The CDR3 reads CASSPRTSLGGNTIYF. DNA of the CDR3: TGTGCCAGCAGCCCCCGAACGTCTTTAGGGGGAAACACCATATATTTT.

This chain joins TRBV6-4 and TRBJ1-1, with D perhaps TRBD1 (5 bases). This CDR3 is 13 amino acids long. Germline V gene lookup returns CDR1 MRHNA and CDR2 SNTAGT. The ends were cut back, 5 bases at V and 5 bases at J, with 12 bases in the middle. For the CDR3, the DNA is TGTGCCAGCAGTAGTTTCGGGGGGACTGAAGCTTTCTTT. Residues: CASSSFGGTEAFF.

The rearrangement links TRBV7-9 to TRBJ1-3; no firm D call. Germline V gene lookup returns CDR1 SEHNR and CDR2 FQNEAQ (reference sequence). Trimming cost V 8 bases and J 1 base, with 6 bases left between them. The CDR3 is made up of 12 amino acids. The CDR3 DNA is TGTGCCAGCCACGGGTCTGGAAACACCATATATTTT. Amino acid sequence: CASHGSGNTIYF.

The gene calls are TRBV7-9 and TRBJ1-2; D unclear. The CDR3 runs 13 residues. In germline, CDR1 is SEHNR, CDR2 FQNEAQ (reference sequence). Trimming shortened V by 5 bases and J by 8 bases, and 15 bases separated the two germline ends. CDR3: CASSVTAGVGYTF. DNA for the CDR3: TGTGCCAGCAGCGTCACAGCTGGGGTGGGCTACACCTTC. The full variable domain, rest sourced from reference TRBV7-9 and TRBJ1-2, is DTGVSQNPRHKITKRGQNVTFRCDPISEHNRLYWYRQTLGQGPEFLTYFQNEAQLEKSRLLSDRFSAERPKGSFSTLEIQRTEQGDSAMYLCASSVTAGVGYTFGSGTRLTVV.

This chain links TRBV7-9 with TRBJ2-6; tentative D call: TRBD2 (5 bases). The V and J ends lost 2 bases and 2 bases respectively, with 10 bases between them. This CDR3 has 16 residues. Per the germline V gene, CDR1 is SEHNR and CDR2 is FQNEAQ (reference sequence). The DNA of the CDR3 is TGTGCCAGCAGCTTAAGGGAGTTCCCTGGGGCCAACGTCCTGACTTTC. Residues: CASSLREFPGANVLTF.

This clone was detected a few times. The chain joins TRBV6-6 to TRBJ1-3; possible D gene TRBD1, 5 bases. Between the trimmed V and J ends, which lost 6 bases and 1 base, there was a span of 10 bases. The CDR3 runs 14 residues. Germline V gene lookup returns CDR1 MNHNY and CDR2 SVGAGI (reference sequence). The CDR3 is CASSHRGSGNTIYF. The CDR3 region has the DNA TGTGCCAGCAGCCACCGGGGGTCTGGAAACACCATATATTTT.

The J gene is TRBJ2-7, the V gene TRBV2, with TRBD2 matching 11 bases. Germline assignment: CDR1 SNHLY and CDR2 FYNNEI. The trim removed 0 bases at V and 4 bases at J, leaving 5 bases unmatched. This CDR3 has 16 amino acids. The CDR3 sequence: CASSEAPSSGRYEQYF. In DNA, the CDR3 is TGTGCCAGCAGTGAAGCTCCGTCTAGCGGGAGGTACGAGCAGTACTTC.

The J gene is TRBJ2-7, the V gene TRBV6-5; TRBD1 might be the D (6 bases). The V end was cut by 6 bases, the J end by 4 bases, with 13 bases between. The CDR3 is 13 residues long. CDR1 is MNHEY and CDR2 is SVGAGI in the germline V gene. CDR3 residues: CASRRSRGYEQYF. In nucleotides, the CDR3 is TGTGCCAGCAGGCGTTCCAGGGGTTACGAGCAGTACTTC.

The table lists this clone with a few counts. The chain is built from TRBV4-1 and TRBJ1-2, with a tentative D call TRBD1 (5 bases). This CDR3 contains 18 residues. Per germline, CDR1 MGHRA and CDR2 YSYEKL. V was trimmed by 1 base and J by 4 bases, leaving 22 bases between them. CDR3 protein: CASSQVGTIVGSGYGYTF. CDR3 DNA sequence: TGCGCCAGCAGCCAAGTTGGGACCATAGTGGGAAGCGGCTATGGCTACACCTTC.

The rearrangement links TRBV30 to TRBJ1-6; D remains unclear. CDR1 GTSNPN and CDR2 SVGIG come from the germline V gene (reference sequence). Trimming pared 1 base from V and 0 bases from J, leaving 13 bases between. CDR3 length: 17 residues. CDR3 sequence (DNA): TGTGCCTGGAGTGCCCCCCCACCCAGCTCCTATAATTCACCCCTCCACTTT. Residues: CAWSAPPPSSYNSPLHF.

V is TRBV27 and J is TRBJ2-7; 9 positions match TRBD2. The trim removed 5 bases at V and 2 bases at J, leaving 10 bases unmatched. The germline V gene has CDR1 MNHEY and CDR2 SMNVEV (reference sequence). The CDR3 has 16 amino acids. The CDR3 nucleotides are TGTGCCAGCAGTCCCACACGAGGGACTAGCCCCTACGAGCAGTACTTC. This encodes CASSPTRGTSPYEQYF.

The genes are TRBV6-4 and TRBJ2-3; no reliable D call. This CDR3 has 15 amino acids. Trimming took off 0 bases at V and 1 base at J, with 8 bases between the two ends. CDR1 MRHNA and CDR2 SNTAGT come from the germline V gene. CDR3 protein: CASSDSTAGTDTQYF. CDR3 coding DNA: TGTGCCAGCAGTGACTCGACGGCCGGCACAGATACGCAGTATTTT.

This clone was seen once. The chain employs TRBV28 and TRBJ1-5, with 9 bases identical to TRBD1. Germline V lookup: CDR1 MDHEN, CDR2 SYDVKM. This CDR3 region has 14 residues. The V and J ends lost 2 bases and 5 bases, in that order; junction bases with no gene match: 1. The CDR3 DNA reads TGTGCCAGCAGTTTAGGGGACAGGGATCAGCCCCAGCATTTT. Amino acids: CASSLGDRDQPQHF.

The gene calls are TRBV6-6 and TRBJ2-1; D tentatively reads TRBD1 or TRBD2 (5 bases each). In germline, CDR1 is MNHNY, CDR2 SVGAGI (reference sequence). This CDR3 has 15 residues. Trimming stripped 5 bases from V and 2 bases from J, with 13 bases between. In DNA form, the CDR3 reads TGTGCCAGCAGTCCCCCGGGGACGACCTACAATGAGCAGTTCTTC. It yields the protein CASSPPGTTYNEQFF.

V and J are TRBV19 and TRBJ1-1; tentative D call: TRBD1 (6 bases). Trimming shortened V by 7 bases and J by 3 bases, and 6 bases separated the two germline ends. CDR3 length equals 11 residues. Per the germline V gene, CDR1 is LNHDA and CDR2 is SQIVND (reference sequence). CDR3 loop: CASNRDTEAFF. In nucleotides, the CDR3 is TGTGCCAGTAACAGGGACACTGAAGCTTTCTTT. The full variable domain, with the rest looked up from reference TRBV19 and TRBJ1-1, is DGGITQSPKYLFRKEGQNVTLSCEQNLNHDAMYWYRQDPGQGLRLIYYSQIVNDFQKGDIAEGYSVSREKKESFPLTVTSAQKNPTAFYLCASNRDTEAFFGQGTRLTVV.

This clone was detected only a few times. The chain uses TRBV7-6 and TRBJ1-2; 7 nucleotides line up with TRBD1. V lost 3 bases to trimming and J lost 1 base; unmatched junction nucleotides: 14. Germline CDR1 reads SGHVS; CDR2 reads FNYEAQ. The CDR3 runs 18 residues. This CDR3 is CASSLLSLRQGGNYGYTF. In DNA, the CDR3 is TGTGCCAGCAGCTTGTTGTCTTTACGACAGGGCGGTAACTATGGCTACACCTTC.

This chain uses TRBV2 with TRBJ2-7, with a weak D call TRBD2 (6 bases). CDR3 length equals 16 residues. Trimming cost V 6 bases and J 5 bases, with 23 bases left between them. The germline gives CDR1 SNHLY, CDR2 FYNNEI. CDR3 protein: CASSERGGSHRNEQYF. The CDR3 bases are TGTGCCAGCAGCGAAAGAGGAGGGAGTCACCGGAACGAGCAGTACTTC.

This chain uses TRBV5-1 with TRBJ2-3; D uncertain. Trimming took off 0 bases at V and 0 bases at J, with 8 bases between the two ends. The CDR3 runs 15 residues. Per the germline V gene, CDR1 is SGHRS and CDR2 is YFSETQ. The CDR3 region has the DNA TGCGCCAGCAGCTTGGTCCAGCCCAGCACAGATACGCAGTATTTT. Protein: CASSLVQPSTDTQYF.

The rearrangement joins TRBV27 to TRBJ2-7, with 8 bases matching TRBD2. From germline, CDR1 is MNHEY and CDR2 SMNVEV (reference sequence). J gave up 5 bases and V 6 bases, and 12 bases lay outside the gene matches. This CDR3 has 15 residues. The chain's CDR3 is CASRTPGLVFHEQYF. For the CDR3, the DNA is TGTGCCAGCAGAACCCCGGGACTAGTGTTCCACGAGCAGTACTTC.

This clone was observed once. The chain uses TRBV29-1 and TRBJ2-3; D is perhaps TRBD1 (6 bases). Germline V gene sequence: CDR1 SQVTM, CDR2 ANQGSEA. The V and J ends lost 6 bases and 3 bases respectively, with 19 bases between them. This CDR3 has 15 residues. The DNA of the CDR3 is TGCAGCGTGGGGGTTAGAGGGGGTGAAACAGATACGCAGTATTTT. Protein: CSVGVRGGETDTQYF.

The chain joins TRBV28 to TRBJ1-6, with 7 bases lining up with TRBD1. CDR3 size: 14 residues. Trimming at V came to 5 bases and at J to 9 bases, leaving 7 bases not matched to a gene. The germline V gene encodes CDR1 MDHEN and CDR2 SYDVKM. CDR3: CASSPDRDASPLHF. CDR3 nucleotides: TGTGCCAGCAGTCCTGACAGGGACGCTTCACCCCTCCACTTT.